The 9 T cell receptor beta chains listed next were all sequenced from one sample in a study of CXCR3-negative and CXCR3-positive naive CD8 T cells. Each TRB cDNA library was prepared by 5' RACE (with UMI labels). TCRdb re-called the 5' RACE reads; one entry per CDR3 protein, DNA not given. The sample's table shows over 100,000 distinct CDR3 sequences. Source material: naive CXCR3- CD8+ T cells from blood. Noted subset: CD45RO-CCR7+CD27+CD95- naive CD8+ T cells lacking CXCR3 (TNR3-). These receptors came from a human donor in good health. Some clones in this sample may be carry-over from other donors' samples.

This sequence joins TRBV12-5 and TRBJ1-1; TCRdb's D call, TRBD1, is unchecked because there is no DNA. This CDR3 region has 14 residues. CDR1 is LGHNT, CDR2 FRNRAP, per germline. This CDR3 is CASGFAGGLTEAFF.

CDR3 residues: CASSVETSGGPTDTQYF. The gene calls are TRBV9 and TRBJ2-3; there is no DNA to check the TCRdb D call of TRBD2. Germline lookup yields CDR1 SGDLS and CDR2 YYNGEE. CDR3 length: 17 amino acids.

The chain is built from TRBV4-3 and TRBJ2-2; the D gene TCRdb calls, TRBD2, cannot be checked with no DNA. This CDR3 spans 15 amino acids. Germline lookup yields CDR1 LGHNA and CDR2 YSLEER. The CDR3 sequence is CASSRVSGAGGELFF.

The chain is built from TRBV2 and TRBJ2-1; TCRdb selects TRBD1, and the lack of DNA leaves this call unchecked. Germline V lookup: CDR1 SNHLY, CDR2 FYNNEI. There are 16 residues in the CDR3. The CDR3 here is CASSERTGRRRNEQFF.

The chain uses TRBV9 and TRBJ2-7; TCRdb's D gene call, TRBD2, goes unchecked for lack of DNA. There are 16 residues in the CDR3. Germline V gives CDR1 SGDLS, CDR2 YYNGEE. CDR3: CASSAGRTSSSYEQYF.

The rearrangement links TRBV29-1 to TRBJ2-7. CDR3 length equals 11 residues. The V gene's germline CDR1 is SQVTM and CDR2 ANQGSEA. The CDR3 sequence is CSVDQWGEQYF.

This sequence joins TRBV12-3 or TRBV12-4 and TRBJ2-5; TCRdb returns TRBD2, unconfirmable since there is no DNA. The CDR3 is 12 amino acids. CDR3 loop: CASSSLVETQYF.

This chain joins TRBV20-1 and TRBJ1-2; the TCRdb D gene call, TRBD1, has no DNA to confirm it. The CDR3 spans 13 residues. Germline assignment: CDR1 DFQATT and CDR2 SNEGSKA (reference sequence). This CDR3 is CSARGDSNYGYTF.

The rearrangement uses TRBV6-6 and TRBJ2-7; TCRdb lists TRBD1, though no DNA is available to test this call. The germline V gene has CDR1 MNHNY and CDR2 SVGAGI (reference sequence). The CDR3 covers 14 residues. The CDR3 here is CASSRTGDLYEQYF.